The 5 T cell receptor beta chains presented below share a single source sample, sequenced in a study of cytomegalovirus exposure and HLA in healthy donors. Profiled with immunoSEQ multiplex PCR; TCRdb holds only in-frame clones, not every one. In the table there are 150,000 to 200,000 clones, 91% of which are singletons. The specimen sequenced was PBMCs. The receptors shown here come from a woman between 18 and 29 years old in good health and CMV-seropositive.

The gene calls are TRBV7-2 and TRBJ2-5; possible D gene TRBD1, 6 bases. Germline assignment: CDR1 SGHTA and CDR2 FQGNSA. The CDR3 covers 14 residues. V lost 3 bases and J 4 bases, leaving 12 bases between the germline ends. The CDR3 protein is CASSFFGGGETQYF. The CDR3, as DNA: TGTGCCAGCAGCTTTTTTGGGGGCGGAGAGACCCAGTACTTC. Looking up the rest from reference TRBV7-2 and TRBJ2-5 gives the full variable domain: GAGVSQSPSNKVTEKGKDVELRCDPISGHTALYWYRQSLGQGLEFLIYFQGNSAPDKSGLPSDRFSAERTGGSVSTLTIQRTQQEDSAVYLCASSFFGGGETQYFGPGTRLLVL.

The rearrangement links TRBV2 to TRBJ2-1; D perhaps matches TRBD2 (7 bases). The CDR3 is made up of 17 amino acids. V gave up 6 bases and J gave up 7 bases, with 25 bases separating them. In germline, CDR1 is SNHLY, CDR2 FYNNEI. The DNA of the CDR3 is TGTGCCAGCAGCAAATACCGCGGGGGAAGGGGGGAGAATGAGCAGTTCTTC. Translated: CASSKYRGGRGENEQFF.

The chain links TRBV6-1 to TRBJ1-3; D unclear. The length of the CDR3 is 13 residues. V dropped 4 bases and J dropped 9 bases, with 13 bases sitting between them. CDR1 and CDR2 from the germline V gene are MNHNS and SASEGT. Written as DNA, the CDR3 is TGTGCCAGCAGTGCCTACCGACAAGTCACCATATATTTT. Its protein product is CASSAYRQVTIYF.

The chain links TRBV27 to TRBJ2-7, with 9 bases fitting TRBD1. The germline V gene encodes CDR1 MNHEY and CDR2 SMNVEV (reference sequence). With 5 bases clipped from V and 1 base from J, the junction kept 12 bases outside the gene matches. The CDR3 contains 17 residues. CDR3 region: CASSETGGPPLSYEQYF. The CDR3 region has the DNA TGTGCCAGCAGTGAAACAGGGGGCCCACCCCTTTCCTACGAGCAGTACTTC.

V gene TRBV7-8 combines with J gene TRBJ1-2; D may be TRBD1 (5 bases). Trimming took off 5 bases at V and 8 bases at J, with 12 bases between the two ends. Germline V lookup: CDR1 SGHVS, CDR2 FQNEAQ. The CDR3 length is 12 residues. The CDR3 DNA sequence: TGTGCCAGCAGCACGGGACTTACCGGCTACACCTTC. Its translation: CASSTGLTGYTF.